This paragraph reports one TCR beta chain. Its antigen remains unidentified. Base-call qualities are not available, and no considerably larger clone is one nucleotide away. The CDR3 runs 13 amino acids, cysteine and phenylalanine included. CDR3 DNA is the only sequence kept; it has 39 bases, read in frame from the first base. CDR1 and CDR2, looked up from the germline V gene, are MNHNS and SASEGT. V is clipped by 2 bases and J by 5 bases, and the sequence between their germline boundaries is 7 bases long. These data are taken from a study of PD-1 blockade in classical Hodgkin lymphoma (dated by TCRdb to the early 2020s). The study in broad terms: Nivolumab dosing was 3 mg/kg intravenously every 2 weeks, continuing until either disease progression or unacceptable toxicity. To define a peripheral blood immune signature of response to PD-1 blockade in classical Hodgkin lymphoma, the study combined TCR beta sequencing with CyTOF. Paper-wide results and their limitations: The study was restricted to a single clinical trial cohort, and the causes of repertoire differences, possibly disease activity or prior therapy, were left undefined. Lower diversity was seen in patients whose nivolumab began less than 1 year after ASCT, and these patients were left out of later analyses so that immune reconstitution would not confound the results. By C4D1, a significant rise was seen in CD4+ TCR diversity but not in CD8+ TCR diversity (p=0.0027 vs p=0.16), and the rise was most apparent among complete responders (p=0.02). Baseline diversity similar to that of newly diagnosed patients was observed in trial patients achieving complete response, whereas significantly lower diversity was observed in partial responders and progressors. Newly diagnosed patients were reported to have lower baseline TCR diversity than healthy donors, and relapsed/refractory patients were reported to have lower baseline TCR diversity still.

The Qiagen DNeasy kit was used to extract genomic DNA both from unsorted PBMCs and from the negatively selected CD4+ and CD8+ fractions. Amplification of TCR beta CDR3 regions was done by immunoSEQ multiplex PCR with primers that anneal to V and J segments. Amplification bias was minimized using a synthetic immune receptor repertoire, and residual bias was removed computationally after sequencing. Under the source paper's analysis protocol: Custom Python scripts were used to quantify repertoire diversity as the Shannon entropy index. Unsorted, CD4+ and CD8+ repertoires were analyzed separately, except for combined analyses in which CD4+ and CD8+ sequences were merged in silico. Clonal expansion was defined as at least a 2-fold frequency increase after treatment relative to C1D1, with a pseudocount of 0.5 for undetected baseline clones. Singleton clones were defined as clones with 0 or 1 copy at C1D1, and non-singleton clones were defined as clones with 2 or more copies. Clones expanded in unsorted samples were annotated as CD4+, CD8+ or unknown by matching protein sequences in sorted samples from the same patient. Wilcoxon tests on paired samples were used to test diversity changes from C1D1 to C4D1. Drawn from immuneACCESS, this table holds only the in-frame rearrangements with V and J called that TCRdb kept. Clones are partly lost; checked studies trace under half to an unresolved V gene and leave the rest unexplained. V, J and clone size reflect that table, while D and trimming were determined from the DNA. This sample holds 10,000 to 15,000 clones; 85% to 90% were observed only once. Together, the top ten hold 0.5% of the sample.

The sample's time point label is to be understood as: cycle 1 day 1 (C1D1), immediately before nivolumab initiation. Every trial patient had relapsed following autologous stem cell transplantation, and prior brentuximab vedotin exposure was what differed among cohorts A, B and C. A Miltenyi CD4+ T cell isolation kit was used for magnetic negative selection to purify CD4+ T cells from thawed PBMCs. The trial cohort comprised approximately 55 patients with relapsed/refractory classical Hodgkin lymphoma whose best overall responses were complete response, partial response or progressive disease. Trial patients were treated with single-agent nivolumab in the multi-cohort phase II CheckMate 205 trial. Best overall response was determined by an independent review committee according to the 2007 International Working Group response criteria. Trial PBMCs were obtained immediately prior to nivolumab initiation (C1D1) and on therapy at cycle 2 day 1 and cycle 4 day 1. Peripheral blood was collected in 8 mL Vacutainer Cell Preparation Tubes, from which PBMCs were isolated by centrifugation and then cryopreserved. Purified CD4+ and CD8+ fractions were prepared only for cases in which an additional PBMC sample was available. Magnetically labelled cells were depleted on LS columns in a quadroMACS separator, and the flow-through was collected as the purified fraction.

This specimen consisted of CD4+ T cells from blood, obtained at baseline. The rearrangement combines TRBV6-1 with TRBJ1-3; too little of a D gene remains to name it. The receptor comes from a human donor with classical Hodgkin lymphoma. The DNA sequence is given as TGTGCCAGCAGTGAACCGGGGAGAAACACCATATATTTT. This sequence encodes CASSEPGRNTIYF.